The clone carrying this T cell receptor (beta chain) was recorded a few times. RNA transcripts were the template, and TCR beta CDR3 regions were amplified from them. Investigators did first-round RT-PCR with HTBI primers, then second-round multiplex PCR. TCRdb reprocessed the multiplex PCR reads via MiXCR and lists one record per CDR3 protein. The sample lists a few hundred thousand distinct CDR3 sequences; 15% were seen once. The data originate from a study of Graves' ophthalmopathy and Graves' hyperthyroidism. This CDR3 spans 13 amino acids. Per germline, CDR1 MNHEY and CDR2 SVGAGI. The V end lost 1 base, the J end lost 5 bases, and 8 bases lay between the germline ends.

The rearrangement uses TRBV6-5 and TRBJ2-5; D may be TRBD1 (6 bases). Sequenced input: peripheral blood. The source of this sequence is a woman in her late teens or twenties with stable Graves' hyperthyroidism. As DNA, the CDR3 is TGTGCCAGCAGTTACTGGCAGGGGGAGACCCAGTACTTC. This codes for CASSYWQGETQYF.